This record concerns one TCR beta chain sequence. Sequenced by immunoSEQ multiplex PCR; TCRdb stores in-frame clones only, minus some. The sample gives 170,000 or so clones, 75% to 95% of which show up once; roughly 2.1% is in the top ten. The sample is drawn from a study of control samples from healthy donors and cancer patients. Trimming removed 4 bases from V and 2 bases from J, with 5 bases in between. The CDR3 has 12 amino acids. Germline-derived CDR1 and CDR2 are SNHLY and FYNNEI. What was sequenced was blood. The chain links TRBV2 to TRBJ2-5, with D unclear. The receptor was isolated from a middle-aged woman in good health. The CDR3 loop reads CASSAIQETQYF. The CDR3, as DNA: TGTGCCAGCAGTGCTATACAAGAGACCCAGTACTTC.